This T cell receptor beta chain was sequenced during a study of tumor-infiltrating lymphocytes in primary liver carcinoma. Study overall: Patients were both men and women, whose ages ran from 30 to 69 years.

The CDR3 runs 15 residues. The germline V gene encodes CDR1 MNHEY and CDR2 SVGAGI. Of note for this clonotype: One end of the junction varies from germline; a read error may be responsible.

cDNA specific to TCR beta was made from 500 ng of total RNA, with a constant-region primer employed for priming. Libraries of TCR beta came from three nested multiplex PCR rounds with slightly modified ARM-PCR. Two initial PCR rounds of approximately 10 cycles each paired TRBV1-TRBV30 forward primers with a C-beta reverse primer. Each CDR3 protein is one row after TCRdb ran MiXCR on the multiplex PCR reads. The sample has around 56,000 distinct CDR3 sequences; over 65% are singletons. Total RNA and DNA came together from roughly 20-30 mg of bulk tissue without cell sorting. This receptor was identified in a man aged 40-50 years with primary liver carcinoma and hepatitis B virus infection. The specimen sequenced was liver tumor tissue from sampling region 2. Subset: tumor region T2, inferior pole. The chain carries TRBV6-5 and TRBJ2-7; weak D call: TRBD2 (5 bases). In DNA form, the CDR3 reads TGTACCAGCACCCGCCGGAGGCCGCCGTCCTACGAGCAGTACTTC. Translation: CTSTRRRPPSYEQYF.